The next 19 T cell receptor beta chains were all read from a single sample in a study of Graves' ophthalmopathy and Graves' hyperthyroidism. Amplification targeted the TCR beta CDR3 regions, with RNA transcripts as the source material. Amplification began with first-round RT-PCR using HTBI primers, then second-round multiplex PCR was performed. MiXCR, applied by TCRdb to the multiplex PCR reads, yields one record per CDR3 protein. The table shows about 39,000 distinct CDR3 sequences, with 50% occurring only once. The source material was peripheral blood. The receptors here all came from an adult woman with stable Graves' hyperthyroidism.

This clonotype occurred many times. This chain joins TRBV28 and TRBJ1-2, with D perhaps TRBD1 (6 bases). The CDR3 sequence is 13 residues long. V was clipped by 7 bases and J by 2 bases, with 11 bases between them. Germline V CDR1 and CDR2: MDHEN, SYDVKM. CDR3 in DNA: TGTGCCAGCACCTATACAGGGAACTATGGCTACACCTTC. As protein: CASTYTGNYGYTF.

V gene TRBV29-1 combines with J gene TRBJ2-7, with 10 nucleotides matching TRBD1. Germline lookup yields CDR1 SQVTM and CDR2 ANQGSEA. With V trimmed by 5 bases and J by 0 bases, 4 bases remained unmatched. The CDR3 sequence is 14 residues long. Here the CDR3 reads CSVLGTGASYEQYF. Written as DNA, the CDR3 is TGCAGCGTTCTTGGGACAGGGGCCTCCTACGAGCAGTACTTC.

This clonotype was detected many times. This chain joins TRBV5-1 and TRBJ1-4; D perhaps matches TRBD1 (5 bases). Germline V lookup: CDR1 SGHRS, CDR2 YFSETQ. This CDR3 contains 14 residues. Deletions cut 5 bases from V and 6 bases from J, with 14 bases between. The CDR3 protein is CASSRAGGYEKLFF. The CDR3 nucleotides read TGCGCCAGCAGTCGGGCGGGGGGATATGAAAAACTGTTTTTT.

This clonotype came up a few times. The genes are TRBV28 and TRBJ2-3, with D tentatively TRBD2 (6 bases). The V end lost 4 bases, the J end lost 3 bases, and 17 bases lay between the germline ends. The germline CDR1 and CDR2 sequences are MDHEN and SYDVKM. The CDR3 is 16 residues long. This CDR3 reads CASSSRLASRTDTQYF. CDR3 in DNA: TGTGCCAGCAGTTCAAGGCTAGCGAGTCGGACAGATACGCAGTATTTT.

This clonotype was seen ten or more times. J is TRBJ1-2 and V is TRBV29-1, with 7 nucleotides matching TRBD1. The V gene's germline CDR1 is SQVTM and CDR2 ANQGSEA. The V and J ends lost 7 bases and 0 bases, in that order; junction bases with no gene match: 8. This CDR3 region has 14 residues. The CDR3 DNA reads TGCAGCGCCGCCCCGGGACAGACTAACTATGGCTACACCTTC. This translates into CSAAPGQTNYGYTF.

V gene TRBV19 combines with J gene TRBJ1-1, with no clear D. Germline V gene lookup returns CDR1 LNHDA and CDR2 SQIVND (reference sequence). V lost 7 bases and J lost 8, with 11 bases in between. The CDR3 totals 11 residues. DNA for the CDR3: TGTGCCAGTATCAGCGGGCTCGAAGCTTTCTTT. Encoded protein: CASISGLEAFF.

V usage is TRBV11-2 and J usage is TRBJ2-7, with a weak D call TRBD1 (6 bases). Deletions cut 1 base from V and 3 bases from J, with 10 bases between. The length of the CDR3 is 14 residues. Germline-derived CDR1 and CDR2 are SGHAT and FQNNGV. The CDR3 spells CASSLGTAGYEQYF. The CDR3 bases are TGTGCCAGCAGCTTAGGGACAGCCGGCTACGAGCAGTACTTC.

This clonotype has ten or more counts. The gene calls are TRBV6-2 or TRBV6-3 and TRBJ1-1, with D hard to call. CDR1 is MNHEY and CDR2 is SVGEGT in the germline V gene. V was trimmed by 5 bases and J by 0 bases, leaving 10 bases between them. The CDR3 is 14 residues long. CDR3: CASSPFIVNTEAFF. CDR3 in DNA: TGTGCCAGCAGTCCTTTTATCGTGAACACTGAAGCTTTCTTT.

The chain links TRBV20-1 to TRBJ2-7; 7 positions agree with TRBD1. The CDR3 length is 13 residues. Germline CDR1 reads DFQATT; CDR2 reads SNEGSKA (reference sequence). CDR3 sequence: CSVAGTARYEQYF. DNA of the CDR3: TGCAGCGTTGCCGGGACAGCAAGATACGAGCAGTACTTC.

The chain links TRBV9 to TRBJ1-5; D is unclear. Germline lookup yields CDR1 SGDLS and CDR2 YYNGEE. The V end lost 0 bases, the J end lost 9 bases, and 13 bases lay between the germline ends. The CDR3 sequence is 14 residues long. The CDR3 loop reads CASSVGGHGRPQHF. CDR3 sequence (DNA): TGTGCCAGCAGCGTAGGTGGGCACGGACGGCCCCAGCATTTT.

The chain combines TRBV7-3 with TRBJ1-5, with TRBD1 identical over 8 bases. With 6 bases clipped from V and 7 bases from J, the junction kept 8 bases outside the gene matches. Per germline, CDR1 SGHTA and CDR2 FQGTGA. This CDR3 is built from 14 residues. CDR3 in DNA: TGTGCCAGCAGTTCTGACAGGGGCAGGCAGCCCCAGCATTTT. This gives the protein CASSSDRGRQPQHF.

Sample share makes this clonotype medium-sized. The genes are TRBV7-9 and TRBJ1-3; D unclear. The CDR3 sequence is 15 residues long. The germline gives CDR1 SEHNR, CDR2 FQNEAQ (reference sequence). The germline V and J ends were trimmed by 1 base and 3 bases, with 10 bases remaining between them. This chain's CDR3 is CASSLGAESGNTIYF. CDR3 nucleotide sequence: TGTGCCAGCAGCTTAGGGGCAGAAAGTGGAAACACCATATATTTT.

There are many counts of this clonotype. The CDR3 DNA follows: TGTGCCAGCAGTTTTCAGAGACATGGCTACACCTTC. Residues: CASSFQRHGYTF. This sequence joins TRBV12-3 or TRBV12-4 and TRBJ1-2; D not certain. V dropped 3 bases and J dropped 6 bases, with 8 bases sitting between them. The CDR3 is 12 amino acids.

This chain connects TRBV7-3 to TRBJ2-7; no reliable D call. The germline V and J ends were trimmed by 4 bases and 3 bases, with 19 bases remaining between them. This CDR3 is 16 amino acids long. Germline V gene data show CDR1 as SGHTA and CDR2 as FQGTGA. CDR3: CASSSAPVQGFYEQYF. The CDR3 DNA reads as TGTGCCAGCAGCTCAGCCCCGGTACAAGGATTCTACGAGCAGTACTTC.

This clonotype was detected many times. V usage is TRBV12-5 and J usage is TRBJ2-7, with 8 bases identical to TRBD1. The CDR3 has 16 residues. Losses at the gene ends were 6 bases for V and 0 bases for J; bases not matched to a gene: 10. Germline CDR1 LGHNT, CDR2 FRNRAP. CDR3 DNA sequence: TGTGCTAGTGGGAGAAGACAGGGGCCGTTCTCCTACGAGCAGTACTTC. This gives the protein CASGRRQGPFSYEQYF.

The V and J genes are TRBV20-1 and TRBJ2-5; 8 nucleotides line up with TRBD1. This CDR3 region has 12 residues. The junction had 2 bases not matched to a gene; V was cut back by 3 bases and J by 5 bases. CDR1 is DFQATT and CDR2 is SNEGSKA in the germline V gene (reference sequence). The CDR3 DNA reads TGCAGTGCTAGCCGGACAGGGGAGACCCAGTACTTC. This translates into CSASRTGETQYF.

The chain is built from TRBV15 and TRBJ2-7, with D possibly matching TRBD1 (6 bases). The CDR3 contains 14 residues. CDR1 and CDR2 from the germline V gene are LNHNV and YYDKDF (reference sequence). The V end was cut by 3 bases, the J end by 0 bases, with 9 bases between. This CDR3 reads CATSRGRGSYEQYF. The CDR3 bases are TGTGCCACCAGCAGGGGCAGGGGCTCCTACGAGCAGTACTTC.

This clonotype is classed as medium-sized. The genes are TRBV20-1 and TRBJ2-7; 12 bases are shared with TRBD2. The CDR3 sequence is 13 residues long. Trimming took 6 bases from V and 3 from J; bases not matched to a gene: 3. Germline V CDR1 and CDR2: DFQATT, SNEGSKA (reference sequence). The CDR3 reads CSATGLAGYEQYF. In nucleotides, the CDR3 is TGCAGTGCCACGGGACTAGCGGGCTACGAGCAGTACTTC.

Ten or more counts support this clonotype. The chain carries TRBV4-1 and TRBJ1-6; possible D gene TRBD1, 6 bases. The CDR3 spans 16 residues. V gave up 2 bases and J gave up 2 bases, with 10 bases separating them. Germline V CDR1 and CDR2: MGHRA, YSYEKL. CDR3 nucleotides: TGCGCCAGCAGCCAAACAGGGTCGGCCTATAATTCACCCCTCCACTTT. The encoded protein is CASSQTGSAYNSPLHF.